The clone carrying this TCR beta chain came up a few times. Its antigen is unknown. This CDR3 spans 14 amino acids. Looked up from germline, CDR1 is SEHNR and CDR2 is FQNEAQ (reference sequence). V trimming: 5 bases; J trimming: 7 bases; junction bases outside the gene matches: 5. 5'RACE, which relied on constant-segment primers, yielded TCR alpha and TCR beta cDNA libraries carrying sample barcodes and UMIs. TCRdb passed the 5' RACE reads through MiXCR, listing each CDR3 protein once. The data contain around 450,000 distinct CDR3 sequences, 20% of them singletons. The record originates from a study of T-cell memory formation after mild COVID-19. Study-level results: Memory cells collected pre-infection included some clones that later responded, suggesting cross-reactive memory joined. Second-wave clones with a day 37 peak had unconfirmed SARS-CoV-2 specificity.

Sequenced material: PBMCs or a T cell subset sorted from them (not recorded which). The J gene is TRBJ2-1, the V gene TRBV7-9; 10 bases align to TRBD1. This TCR derives from an adult woman who had mild COVID-19 (a few samples of this study predate the infection). Cell type and time point are not known. CDR3 in amino acids: CASSRDRGGNEQFF. The CDR3 DNA follows: TGTGCCAGCAGCCGGGACAGGGGAGGAAATGAGCAGTTCTTC.